The 22 T cell receptor beta chains in this list originate from one sample, sequenced in a study of blood T cells in healthy people across ages. Sample-barcoded 5' priming and a J-beta primer mix drove a second PCR of about 7 to 11 cycles. TCRdb independently ran MiXCR on the 5' RACE reads; one entry per CDR3 protein. Found here are around 1,000,000 distinct CDR3 sequences, 20% to 25% of them singletons; the top ten hold around 0.75%. These data were likewise used in another study, on T cells of mothers and their children.

Material: blood. These receptors all stem from a girl aged 2 to 9 in good health.

This clonotype was detected a few times. The gene calls are TRBV6-1 and TRBJ1-1, with D perhaps TRBD1 (5 bases). Germline-derived CDR1 and CDR2 are MNHNS and SASEGT. The CDR3 covers 12 residues. Between the trimmed V and J ends, which lost 3 bases and 6 bases, there was a span of 8 bases. The CDR3 reads CASSDTGPEAFF. CDR3 DNA: TGTGCCAGCAGTGATACAGGACCTGAAGCTTTCTTT.

This clonotype has just a few counts. The CDR3 DNA reads as TGCGCCAGCCAAGGGGGCATGGGGAACACCATATATTTT. Protein product: CASQGGMGNTIYF. This rearrangement joins TRBV4-1 to TRBJ1-3; the match to TRBD1 covers 7 bases. The ends lost 8 bases at V and 7 bases at J; junction bases unmatched: 8. This CDR3 is built from 13 residues. Per germline, CDR1 MGHRA and CDR2 YSYEKL.

CDR3 nucleotides: TGTGCCAGCAGCTTAGATCGGACTTCGGTCAACGGAGGGAAGGATCACGAGCAGTACTTC. Its protein product is CASSLDRTSVNGGKDHEQYF. J is TRBJ2-7 and V is TRBV11-2; possible D gene TRBD2, 6 bases. The V end lost 0 bases, the J end lost 5 bases, and 29 bases lay between the germline ends. This CDR3 comprises 20 residues. The germline CDR1 and CDR2 sequences are SGHAT and FQNNGV.

This chain joins TRBV21-1 and TRBJ2-1; the D segment call TRBD2 is taken from the table without a DNA check. TRBV21-1 is a pseudogene. CDR3 length: 16 residues. The CDR3 coding sequence is TGTGCCAGCAGCTATTCTCAGTGGGAGATCTCGAATGAGCAGTTCTTC. It is translated as CASSYSQWEISNEQFF.

J is TRBJ2-7 and V is TRBV20-1; D is unclear. Trimming stripped 2 bases from V and 0 bases from J, with 11 bases between. Germline V lookup: CDR1 DFQATT, CDR2 SNEGSKA (reference sequence). This CDR3 contains 14 residues. CDR3 bases: TGCAGTGCTAGATCCGCACTCCTCTCCTACGAGCAGTACTTC. Translated, it gives CSARSALLSYEQYF.

V and J are TRBV5-1 and TRBJ2-5; D unresolved. The CDR3 has 16 residues. The V end was cut by 0 bases, the J end by 2 bases, with 14 bases between. In germline, CDR1 is SGHRS, CDR2 YFSETQ. CDR3 DNA sequence: TGCGCCAGCAGCTTGGCCGGACGGAAAACGCAAGAGACCCAGTACTTC. It is translated as CASSLAGRKTQETQYF.

The chain is built from TRBV9 and TRBJ2-3; TRBD2 agrees at 8 bases. This CDR3 comprises 15 residues. Germline V gene lookup returns CDR1 SGDLS and CDR2 YYNGEE. Trimming removed 2 bases from V and 1 base from J; junction bases left unmatched: 3. The CDR3, as DNA: TGTGCCAGCAGCGTGAGAGCGGGGGGCACAGATACGCAGTATTTT. Its translation is CASSVRAGGTDTQYF.

The chain uses TRBV20-1 and TRBJ2-3; D remains ambiguous. V lost 2 bases to trimming and J lost 8 bases, with 17 bases between them. CDR1 is DFQATT and CDR2 is SNEGSKA in the germline V gene (reference sequence). This CDR3 has 14 amino acids. CDR3 sequence: CSARTESSPGTQYF. The CDR3 DNA follows: TGCAGTGCTAGAACCGAATCTTCGCCCGGTACGCAGTATTTT.

This clonotype came up a few times. The gene calls are TRBV12-3 or TRBV12-4 and TRBJ2-2; D call uncertain. Trimming stripped 4 bases from V and 4 bases from J, with 13 bases between. The CDR3 is made up of 15 amino acids. The CDR3 coding sequence is TGTGCCAGCAGTTCCCAGGTCCGTTCCACCGGGGAGCTGTTTTTT. Amino acids: CASSSQVRSTGELFF.

The rearrangement links TRBV3-1 to TRBJ2-1, with 11 bases fitting TRBD2. The length of the CDR3 is 16 residues. V dropped 4 bases and J dropped 6; count of bases not matched to a gene: 8. Germline loops: CDR1 LGHDT, CDR2 YNNKEL (reference sequence). CDR3 in amino acids: CASSPPGLAGLNEQFF. The CDR3 bases are TGTGCCAGCAGCCCACCCGGACTAGCGGGTCTCAATGAGCAGTTCTTC.

This clonotype was counted only a few times. The chain joins TRBV10-1 to TRBJ2-5; 7 positions match TRBD2. Germline V gene lookup returns CDR1 WNHNN and CDR2 SYGVQD (reference sequence). Unmatched junction bases numbered 5, after V lost 0 bases and J lost 1 base. The CDR3 is 16 residues long. Here the CDR3 reads CASSESGGLLQETQYF. The DNA for the CDR3 is TGCGCCAGCAGTGAGTCGGGAGGGCTCCTCCAAGAGACCCAGTACTTC.

This rearrangement joins TRBV4-3 to TRBJ2-1; the D gene is possibly TRBD2 (5 bases). Trimming removed 3 bases from V and 0 bases from J, with 18 bases in between. This CDR3 has 18 residues. The germline CDR1 and CDR2 sequences are LGHNA and YSLEER. CDR3 sequence (DNA): TGCGCCAGCAGCCAGGGCGAGAGACGACGGGACTCCTACAATGAGCAGTTCTTC. Its protein is CASSQGERRRDSYNEQFF.

The rearrangement links TRBV10-1 to TRBJ2-3, with D uncertain. The CDR3 is made up of 13 amino acids. V lost 5 bases and J lost 6, with 12 bases in between. The V gene's germline CDR1 is WNHNN and CDR2 SYGVQD (reference sequence). CDR3 sequence (DNA): TGCGCCAGCAGTACCCCGCTGTTCGATACGCAGTATTTT. It is translated as CASSTPLFDTQYF.

The V gene is TRBV3-1, the J gene TRBJ2-3; 7 positions match TRBD2. The CDR3 loop spans 16 amino acids. V was clipped by 3 bases and J by 3 bases; unmatched bases: 9. Germline-derived CDR1 and CDR2 are LGHDT and YNNKEL (reference sequence). The chain's CDR3 is CASSQAGLVGTDTQYF. CDR3 bases: TGTGCCAGCAGCCAGGCCGGACTAGTGGGTACAGATACGCAGTATTTT.

The chain has TRBV9 and TRBJ2-7; D is uncertain. Trimming removed 4 bases at V and 5 bases at J, with 19 bases between. The CDR3 has 15 amino acids. Germline-derived CDR1 and CDR2 are SGDLS and YYNGEE. This CDR3 reads CASSSSPGVENEQYF. CDR3 nucleotide sequence: TGTGCCAGCAGCTCAAGCCCGGGCGTCGAAAACGAGCAGTACTTC.

In regard to this clonotype: A read error may account for a junction end that differs from germline. This rearrangement joins TRBV4-3 to TRBJ1-2; D possibly corresponds to TRBD1 (5 bases). CDR1 and CDR2 (germline): LGHNA, YSLEER. The CDR3 contains 15 residues. The CDR3 loop is CARSQDEGSGYGYTF. The CDR3 DNA reads TGCGCCCGCAGCCAAGATGAGGGGAGTGGCTATGGCTACACCTTC.

The J gene is TRBJ1-1, the V gene TRBV29-1; 7 bases line up with TRBD1. Trimming took 3 bases from V and 3 from J; bases not matched to a gene: 7. Germline CDR1 SQVTM, CDR2 ANQGSEA. The CDR3 has 14 residues. The CDR3 DNA reads TGCAGCGTTGAGACAGGGCTGGAGTACACTGAAGCTTTCTTT. Protein sequence: CSVETGLEYTEAFF.

A remark on this clonotype: One end of the junction varies from germline; a read error may be responsible. This chain connects TRBV4-1 to TRBJ1-1; possibly TRBD1 for D (5 bases). Per the germline V gene, CDR1 is MGHRA and CDR2 is YSYEKL. This CDR3 region has 13 residues. CDR3 sequence reads: CASSQGQNTEASF. The CDR3 DNA reads as TGCGCCAGCAGCCAAGGACAGAACACTGAAGCTTCCTTT.

The chain couples TRBV20-1 to TRBJ2-1; the D gene is possibly TRBD2 (5 bases). Trimming stripped 5 bases from V and 7 bases from J, with 15 bases between. The CDR3 covers 13 residues. CDR1 and CDR2 from the germline V gene are DFQATT and SNEGSKA (reference sequence). CDR3 protein: CSASKLGRNEQFF. Written as DNA, the CDR3 is TGCAGTGCTTCGAAACTAGGAAGGAATGAGCAGTTCTTC.

This clonotype has only a few counts. The chain recombines TRBV12-3 or TRBV12-4 with TRBJ2-5; no definite D call. The end of the DNA aligns better with TRBJ2-7, so the J call may be wrong. The CDR3 sequence is 13 residues long. DNA of the CDR3: TGTGCCAGCAGTCCCTGGGCTGTCTACGAGCAGTACTTC. It encodes CASSPWAVYEQYF.

V and J are TRBV28 and TRBJ2-4; 11 nucleotides align to TRBD2. Per germline, CDR1 MDHEN and CDR2 SYDVKM. V lost 5 bases and J lost 0; bases outside the gene matches: 9. The CDR3 has 18 amino acids. In nucleotides, the CDR3 is TGTGCCAGCAGTCCTGGCGGACTAGCGGGCAGAGCCAAAAACATTCAGTACTTC. This translates into CASSPGGLAGRAKNIQYF.

The chain is built from TRBV27 and TRBJ1-3; 8 positions agree with TRBD1. Germline-derived CDR1 and CDR2 are MNHEY and SMNVEV (reference sequence). After removal of 5 bases from V and 4 bases from J, the junction contained 4 bases not matched to a gene. CDR3 length equals 14 residues. The CDR3 DNA sequence: TGTGCCAGCAGTGCGACAGGGGTCGGAAACACCATATATTTT. Amino acid sequence: CASSATGVGNTIYF.